Shown below are 31 T cell receptor beta chains from a single sample sequenced in a study of identifying expanded T cells in peripheral blood. Repertoires were generated with immunoSEQ multiplex PCR, while TCRdb's copy carries only in-frame clones and drops some. The top ten hold just under 4.5% of the sample, which has over 85,000 clones, approximately 81% seen once. Material: blood. All receptors come from a person between 18 and 75 years old in good health.

The chain is built from TRBV29-1 and TRBJ2-1; weak D call: TRBD1 (6 bases). With 4 bases removed from V and 8 bases from J, the gap between germline ends came to 15 bases. Germline CDR1 and CDR2: SQVTM and ANQGSEA. This CDR3 contains 13 residues. The CDR3 DNA sequence: TGCAGCGTTGTAACAGGGTATAGGGATGAGCAGTTCTTC. Its protein product is CSVVTGYRDEQFF.

The gene calls are TRBV7-2 and TRBJ2-1; perhaps TRBD1 as D (5 bases). Germline CDR1 and CDR2: SGHTA and FQGNSA. Deletions cut 5 bases from V and 7 bases from J, with 15 bases between. There are 14 residues in the CDR3. The CDR3 here is CASSPRVGLNEQFF. The CDR3 bases are TGTGCCAGCAGCCCCAGGGTCGGGCTGAATGAGCAGTTCTTC. Full variable domain (missing parts from reference TRBV7-2 and TRBJ2-1): GAGVSQSPSNKVTEKGKDVELRCDPISGHTALYWYRQSLGQGLEFLIYFQGNSAPDKSGLPSDRFSAERTGGSVSTLTIQRTQQEDSAVYLCASSPRVGLNEQFFGPGTRLTVL.

This clone was detected only a few times. The rearrangement uses TRBV7-9 and TRBJ1-1; 8 bases line up with TRBD1. The CDR3 extends over 14 amino acids. V gave up 3 bases and J gave up 13 bases; unmatched junction bases: 13. Germline values: CDR1 SEHNR, CDR2 FQNEAQ (reference sequence). CDR3 DNA: TGTGCCAGCAGCTTGAGTGGAGTGACAGGGGACGTTTTCTTT. As protein: CASSLSGVTGDVFF.

This clone appeared a few times. This chain links TRBV19 with TRBJ1-1, with 7 bases fitting TRBD1. Germline loops: CDR1 LNHDA, CDR2 SQIVND (reference sequence). Trimming cost V 8 bases and J 0 bases; bases outside gene matches: 6. CDR3 length: 14 residues. This CDR3 reads CASSADRVNTEAFF. In DNA, the CDR3 is TGTGCCAGTTCAGCCGACAGGGTGAACACTGAAGCTTTCTTT.

A single count supports this clone. The J gene is TRBJ1-1, the V gene TRBV18; D remains ambiguous. Germline CDR1 and CDR2: KGHSH and LQKENI. The CDR3 spans 14 residues. The V gene lost 6 bases and the J gene lost 5 bases, with 16 bases spanning the gap. This CDR3 is CASSASGEGTEAFF. The CDR3 DNA reads TGTGCCAGCTCGGCTAGTGGGGAGGGAACTGAAGCTTTCTTT.

CDR3 sequence (DNA): TGTGCCTGGAGTGTAGGTCGCACAGGGACCTACGAGCAGTACTTC. Residues: CAWSVGRTGTYEQYF. The genes are TRBV30 and TRBJ2-7; a weak D match, TRBD1 (6 bases). Germline assignment: CDR1 GTSNPN and CDR2 SVGIG (reference sequence). Trimming stripped 0 bases from V and 2 bases from J, with 14 bases between. The CDR3 is 15 amino acids.

The chain employs TRBV6-5 and TRBJ2-7; TRBD1 matches at 9 bases. V lost 5 bases, J lost 5 bases, and 7 bases stayed unmatched. The germline CDR1 and CDR2 sequences are MNHEY and SVGAGI. CDR3 length equals 14 residues. CDR3 region: CASSRTGVGDEQYF. In DNA form, the CDR3 reads TGTGCCAGCAGTCGGACAGGGGTCGGGGACGAGCAGTACTTC.

This chain connects TRBV20-1 to TRBJ2-7; no firm D call. The ends were cut back, 4 bases at V and 2 bases at J, with 6 bases in the middle. The CDR3 totals 11 residues. Germline V lookup: CDR1 DFQATT, CDR2 SNEGSKA (reference sequence). CDR3 sequence reads: CSAINAYEQYF. The CDR3 DNA reads TGCAGTGCTATCAATGCCTACGAGCAGTACTTC.

The chain carries TRBV2 and TRBJ2-1, with 11 bases identical to TRBD2. The V segment lost 4 bases and the J segment 7 bases; nucleotides outside the gene matches: 6. Germline CDR1 SNHLY, CDR2 FYNNEI. CDR3 size: 15 residues. CDR3 loop: CASSALAGVVNEQFF. CDR3 bases: TGTGCCAGCAGTGCACTAGCGGGGGTAGTAAATGAGCAGTTCTTC.

The J gene is TRBJ2-2, the V gene TRBV30; unclear D gene. Trimming left V 6 bases short and J 2 bases short, with 10 bases between. Germline values: CDR1 GTSNPN, CDR2 SVGIG (reference sequence). This CDR3 region has 13 residues. CDR3 DNA sequence: TGTGCCTGTACCCCGATTAACACCGGGGAGCTGTTTTTT. It specifies CACTPINTGELFF.

V usage is TRBV7-9 and J usage is TRBJ2-1; no definite D call. This CDR3 has 11 residues. Germline CDR1 and CDR2: SEHNR and FQNEAQ (reference sequence). V lost 6 bases to trimming and J lost 6 bases, with 6 bases between them. Here the CDR3 reads CASSASNEQFF. In DNA form, the CDR3 reads TGTGCCAGCAGTGCCTCCAATGAGCAGTTCTTC.

The chain uses TRBV7-9 and TRBJ1-1; maybe TRBD1 (5 bases). Trimming took 0 bases from V and 12 from J, leaving 11 bases between them. Germline CDR1 is SEHNR and CDR2 is FQNEAQ (reference sequence). The CDR3 loop spans 12 amino acids. The CDR3 DNA follows: TGTGCCAGCAGCTTAGCCCAGGGTCCGACTTTCTTT. It translates to CASSLAQGPTFF. Full variable domain (rest looked up from reference TRBV7-9 and TRBJ1-1): DTGVSQNPRHKITKRGQNVTFRCDPISEHNRLYWYRQTLGQGPEFLTYFQNEAQLEKSRLLSDRFSAERPKGSFSTLEIQRTEQGDSAMYLCASSLAQGPTFFGQGTRLTVV.

This clone showed up just a few times. The chain links TRBV5-6 to TRBJ1-6; D is uncertain. The CDR3 is made up of 15 amino acids. V was pared by 0 bases and J by 6 bases, with 10 bases between. Germline assignment: CDR1 SGHDT and CDR2 YYEEEE. The CDR3 sequence: CASSLVGGGNSPLHF. As DNA, the CDR3 is TGTGCCAGCAGCTTGGTAGGTGGAGGTAATTCACCCCTCCACTTT.

The chain joins TRBV29-1 to TRBJ2-3, with 9 positions matching TRBD1. CDR1 SQVTM and CDR2 ANQGSEA come from the germline V gene. The CDR3 totals 14 residues. With V trimmed by 8 bases and J by 1 base, 7 bases remained unmatched. CDR3 residues: CSIGQGSRTDTQYF. Here the CDR3 DNA reads TGCAGCATAGGACAGGGGAGTCGCACAGATACGCAGTATTTT.

This chain joins TRBV15 and TRBJ1-5, with D unresolved. The CDR3 runs 17 residues. Germline-derived CDR1 and CDR2 are LNHNV and YYDKDF (reference sequence). V was shortened by 3 bases and J by 4 bases, with 19 bases between the two germline ends. As DNA, the CDR3 is TGTGCCACCAGCAGCACAAGGATCGACGGAAATAATCAGCCCCAGCATTTT. Its protein product is CATSSTRIDGNNQPQHF.

The chain uses TRBV5-6 and TRBJ1-4; 7 bases map to TRBD1. Germline CDR1 and CDR2: SGHDT and YYEEEE. After removal of 6 bases from V and 7 bases from J, the junction contained 3 bases not matched to a gene. The CDR3 totals 12 residues. CDR3 coding DNA: TGTGCCAGCAACTACAGGGGTGAAAAACTGTTTTTT. Protein sequence: CASNYRGEKLFF.

The V gene is TRBV30, the J gene TRBJ2-6; D perhaps matches TRBD2 (5 bases). The CDR3 consists of 14 residues. Trimming cost V 3 bases and J 1 base, with 7 bases left between them. Germline lookup yields CDR1 GTSNPN and CDR2 SVGIG (reference sequence). The chain's CDR3 is CAWRRDSGANVLTF. The CDR3 nucleotides are TGTGCCTGGAGGAGGGATTCTGGGGCCAACGTCCTGACTTTC.

The V and J genes are TRBV5-4 and TRBJ2-7, with TRBD1 matching over 9 bases. This CDR3 has 14 amino acids. J lost 5 bases, V lost 4 bases, and 7 bases had no gene match. CDR1 and CDR2 from the germline V gene are SGHNT and YYREEE (reference sequence). In DNA, the CDR3 is TGTGCCAGCAGCCTGGGACAGGGCACCCACGAGCAGTACTTC. This translates into CASSLGQGTHEQYF.

The chain combines TRBV9 with TRBJ2-2; unclear D gene. V shed 4 bases and J shed 8 bases, with 9 bases lying between them. Germline-derived CDR1 and CDR2 are SGDLS and YYNGEE. The CDR3 sequence is 12 residues long. CDR3 protein: CASSPWEGELFF. CDR3 DNA: TGTGCCAGCAGCCCCTGGGAAGGGGAGCTGTTTTTT.

The chain has TRBV5-1 and TRBJ1-4; TRBD1 is a possible D gene (5 bases). V was clipped by 5 bases and J by 0 bases, with 11 bases between them. Germline assignment: CDR1 SGHRS and CDR2 YFSETQ. The CDR3 totals 15 residues. The DNA for the CDR3 is TGCGCCAGCAGGAGGGGTGGTGCAACTAATGAAAAACTGTTTTTT. This sequence encodes CASRRGGATNEKLFF.

CDR3 in amino acids: CASSQAPKGANRYGYTF. The CDR3 DNA follows: TGCGCCAGCAGCCAAGCCCCCAAGGGGGCCAATAGGTATGGCTACACCTTC. The V and J genes are TRBV4-3 and TRBJ1-2; 7 bases are shared with TRBD1. The junction had 13 bases not matched to a gene; V was cut back by 1 base and J by 5 bases. The CDR3 totals 17 residues. Germline CDR1 LGHNA, CDR2 YSLEER.

The rearrangement joins TRBV19 to TRBJ1-2; 10 bases fit TRBD1. CDR1 and CDR2 (germline): LNHDA, SQIVND (reference sequence). J was trimmed by 8 bases and V by 5 bases; bases with no gene match: 5. CDR3 length: 13 amino acids. Written as DNA, the CDR3 is TGTGCCAGTAGTCCCCGGGACAGGGGAGGCTACACCTTC. This translates into CASSPRDRGGYTF.

The chain uses TRBV5-1 and TRBJ1-1, with a possible D match to TRBD1 (5 bases). The germline V gene encodes CDR1 SGHRS and CDR2 YFSETQ. V was cut by 1 base and J by 1 base, with 8 bases left in between. The CDR3 has 14 amino acids. The CDR3 here is CASSLQGSNTEAFF. The CDR3 nucleotides are TGCGCCAGCAGCTTGCAGGGATCGAACACTGAAGCTTTCTTT.

The J gene is TRBJ2-2, the V gene TRBV4-1; TRBD1 or TRBD2 may be the D gene (6 bases each). Germline CDR1 is MGHRA and CDR2 is YSYEKL. The length of the CDR3 is 17 residues. Trimming removed 1 base at V and 5 bases at J, with 17 bases between. The CDR3 protein is CASSQVAAGVRTGELFF. The CDR3 DNA is TGCGCCAGCAGCCAAGTAGCGGCAGGGGTGCGGACCGGGGAGCTGTTTTTT.

The rearrangement links TRBV7-9 to TRBJ2-1, with TRBD1 matching 11 bases. CDR1 is SEHNR, CDR2 FQNEAQ, per germline (reference sequence). The CDR3 length is 17 residues. V lost 2 bases and J lost 7; bases outside the gene matches: 10. CDR3 nucleotide sequence: TGTGCCAGCAGCTTACCTGTGGAGGACAGGGGGCAAAATGAGCAGTTCTTC. Protein product: CASSLPVEDRGQNEQFF.

The chain has TRBV6-5 and TRBJ2-7; TRBD1 matches at 7 bases. Germline lookup yields CDR1 MNHEY and CDR2 SVGAGI. The trim removed 6 bases at V and 4 bases at J, leaving 9 bases unmatched. This CDR3 is 14 amino acids long. The CDR3 is CASRLTGEPYEQYF. In DNA, the CDR3 is TGTGCCAGCAGGCTTACAGGGGAGCCTTACGAGCAGTACTTC.

The chain employs TRBV4-1 and TRBJ1-2; 7 nucleotides agree with TRBD1. Looked up from germline, CDR1 is MGHRA and CDR2 is YSYEKL. CDR3 length equals 15 residues. V gave up 0 bases and J gave up 7 bases; unmatched junction bases: 8. The CDR3 spells CASSQDWGRGGGYTF. CDR3 coding DNA: TGCGCCAGCAGCCAAGATTGGGGCAGGGGGGGTGGCTACACCTTC.

The genes are TRBV2 and TRBJ1-1, with 7 bases that match TRBD1. CDR1 SNHLY and CDR2 FYNNEI come from the germline V gene. The CDR3 runs to 13 residues. The trim removed 5 bases at V and 8 bases at J, leaving 8 bases unmatched. CDR3 protein: CASSNTVTGEAFF. DNA of the CDR3: TGTGCCAGCAGTAACACAGTGACAGGGGAAGCTTTCTTT.

V usage is TRBV5-5 and J usage is TRBJ1-1; D is perhaps TRBD1 (5 bases). The CDR3 is 14 residues long. CDR1 and CDR2 (germline): SGHKS, YYEKEE (reference sequence). With 3 bases removed from V and 0 bases from J, the gap between germline ends came to 9 bases. CDR3 amino acids: CASSSGFVNTEAFF. As DNA, the CDR3 is TGTGCCAGCAGCTCAGGGTTCGTGAACACTGAAGCTTTCTTT.

The rearrangement links TRBV7-2 to TRBJ2-6, with D unclear. The germline gives CDR1 SGHTA, CDR2 FQGNSA. V was pared by 4 bases and J by 0 bases, with 7 bases between. This CDR3 has 15 amino acids. CDR3 nucleotide sequence: TGTGCCAGCAGCTCATTACCCTCTGGGGCCAACGTCCTGACTTTC. It translates to CASSSLPSGANVLTF.

The chain recombines TRBV11-2 with TRBJ2-1, with 7 nucleotides matching TRBD1. Germline CDR1 and CDR2: SGHAT and FQNNGV. Trimming cost V 2 bases and J 4 bases; bases outside gene matches: 5. The CDR3 sequence is 15 residues long. As DNA, the CDR3 is TGTGCCAGCAGCTTAAGCGAGGGGGCTTACAATGAGCAGTTCTTC. Residues: CASSLSEGAYNEQFF.